This T cell receptor beta chain stems from a study of blood T cells in healthy people across ages. Alongside a J-beta primer mix, a sample-barcoded 5' primer served in a second PCR lasting about 6 to 12 cycles. TCRdb passed the 5' RACE reads through MiXCR, listing each CDR3 protein once. Altogether more than 550,000 distinct CDR3 sequences are present, about a fifth being singletons, with the ten largest covering about 20%. The receptor's source is a man aged 65 to 79 in good health. Sequences were obtained from blood.

This CDR3 reads CASSGTFSGNTIYF. DNA for the CDR3: TGTGCCAGCAGCGGGACATTCTCTGGAAACACCATATATTTT. This rearrangement joins TRBV7-6 to TRBJ1-3; TRBD1 might be the D (6 bases). V lost 5 bases and J 0 bases, leaving 8 bases between the germline ends. Germline V gene lookup returns CDR1 SGHVS and CDR2 FNYEAQ. The CDR3 totals 14 residues.